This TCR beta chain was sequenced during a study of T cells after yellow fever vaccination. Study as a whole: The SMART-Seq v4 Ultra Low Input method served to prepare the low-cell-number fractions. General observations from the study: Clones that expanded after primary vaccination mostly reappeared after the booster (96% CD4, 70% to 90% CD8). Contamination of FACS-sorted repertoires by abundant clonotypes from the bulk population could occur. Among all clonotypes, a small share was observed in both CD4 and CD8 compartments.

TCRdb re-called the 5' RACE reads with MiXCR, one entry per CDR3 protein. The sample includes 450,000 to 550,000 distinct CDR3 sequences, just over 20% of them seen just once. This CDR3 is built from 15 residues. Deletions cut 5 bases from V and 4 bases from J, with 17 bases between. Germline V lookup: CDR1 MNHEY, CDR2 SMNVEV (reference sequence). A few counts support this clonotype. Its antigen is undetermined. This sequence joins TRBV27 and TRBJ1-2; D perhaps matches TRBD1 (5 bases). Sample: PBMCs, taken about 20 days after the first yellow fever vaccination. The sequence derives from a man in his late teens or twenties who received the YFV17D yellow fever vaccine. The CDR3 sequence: CASSPVEGQGYGYTF. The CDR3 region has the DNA TGTGCCAGCAGTCCGGTCGAGGGTCAGGGCTATGGCTACACCTTC.